A single sample gave rise to the 5 T cell receptor beta chains below, sequenced in a study of cytomegalovirus exposure and HLA in healthy donors. The study ran its PCR with 60 Vbeta and 13 Jbeta primers. Only in-frame clones appear in the TCRdb table, and some are missing; sequencing was by immunoSEQ multiplex PCR. The sample lists over 150,000 clones; approximately 71% were seen once. The sequenced sample consisted of PBMCs. The receptors derive from a young woman in good health and CMV-seropositive.

This clone occurred a few times. The chain combines TRBV6-6 with TRBJ2-7, with D perhaps TRBD2 (5 bases). The germline V and J ends were trimmed by 0 bases and 9 bases, with 15 bases remaining between them. CDR1 and CDR2 from the germline V gene are MNHNY and SVGAGI (reference sequence). The CDR3 runs to 14 residues. The CDR3 coding sequence is TGTGCCAGCAGTTACTCGACTAAGACTTACTCGCAGTACTTC. Protein sequence: CASSYSTKTYSQYF.

The V gene is TRBV5-5, the J gene TRBJ2-6; D is perhaps TRBD1 (6 bases). The ends were cut back, 2 bases at V and 2 bases at J, with 11 bases in the middle. This CDR3 has 16 residues. Germline V gene lookup returns CDR1 SGHKS and CDR2 YYEKEE (reference sequence). CDR3 in DNA: TGTGCCAGCAGCTTCGCTGGGGGCGCTGGGGCCAACGTCCTGACTTTC. Its translation: CASSFAGGAGANVLTF.

V gene TRBV27 combines with J gene TRBJ1-3; D uncertain. Germline V CDR1 and CDR2: MNHEY, SMNVEV (reference sequence). CDR3 length: 14 residues. V lost 3 bases and J lost 4, with 10 bases in between. CDR3 bases: TGTGCCAGCAGTTTGGCGGGTTTGGGAAACACCATATATTTT. This encodes CASSLAGLGNTIYF.

The chain is built from TRBV7-2 and TRBJ2-5; 9 bases agree with TRBD2. Unmatched junction bases numbered 16, after V lost 5 bases and J lost 3 bases. The germline V gene encodes CDR1 SGHTA and CDR2 FQGNSA. There are 18 residues in the CDR3. For the CDR3, the DNA is TGTGCCAGCAGCCCGGTGAGGGTAGCGGGGGCCAACGAAGAGACCCAGTACTTC. This encodes CASSPVRVAGANEETQYF.

This clone was found once. The CDR3 DNA is TGTGCCAGCAGCGCATACGGGACTGCTAGCACAGATACGCAGTATTTT. Encoded protein: CASSAYGTASTDTQYF. The chain links TRBV9 to TRBJ2-3; D might be TRBD2 (6 bases). The CDR3 has 16 residues. V dropped 3 bases and J dropped 0 bases, with 14 bases sitting between them. Germline CDR1 is SGDLS and CDR2 is YYNGEE.